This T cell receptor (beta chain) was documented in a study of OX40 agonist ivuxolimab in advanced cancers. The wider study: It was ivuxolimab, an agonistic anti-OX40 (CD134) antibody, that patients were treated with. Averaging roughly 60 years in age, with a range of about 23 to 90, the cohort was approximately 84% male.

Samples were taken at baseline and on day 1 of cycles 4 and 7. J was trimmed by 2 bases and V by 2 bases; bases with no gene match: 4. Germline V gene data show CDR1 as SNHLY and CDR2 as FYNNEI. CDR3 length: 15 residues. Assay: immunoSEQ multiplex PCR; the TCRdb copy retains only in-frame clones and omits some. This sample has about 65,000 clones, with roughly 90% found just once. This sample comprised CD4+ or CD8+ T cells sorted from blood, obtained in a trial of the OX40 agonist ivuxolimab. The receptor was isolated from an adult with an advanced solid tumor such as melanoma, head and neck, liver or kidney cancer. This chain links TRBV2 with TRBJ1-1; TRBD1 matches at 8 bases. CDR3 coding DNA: TGTGCCAGCAGTGAATCGGACAGGGCTAACACTGAAGCTTTCTTT. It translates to CASSESDRANTEAFF. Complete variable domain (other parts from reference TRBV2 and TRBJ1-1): EPEVTQTPSHQVTQMGQEVILRCVPISNHLYFYWYRQILGQKVEFLVSFYNNEISEKSEIFDDQFSVERPDGSNFTLKIRSTKLEDSAMYFCASSESDRANTEAFFGQGTRLTVV.